The rows below give T cell receptor beta chains drawn from one sample of a study of human T cells and chemical hapten exposure. Each CDR3 protein gets one entry after TCRdb re-called the RACE reads with MiXCR. The repertoire has under 100,000 distinct CDR3 sequences, roughly 11% of them found once; the top ten carry 3.2%. Material: whole blood, obtained in connection with sensitization to the hapten diphenylcyclopropenone (DPC). The receptors here all came from a woman aged 40 to 50 with alopecia areata. Some clones in this sample may be carry-over from other donors' samples. Both conserved end residues are part of each CDR3. The order of the fields is D gene, V gene, clone size, J gene, CDR3 DNA, CDR3 protein. D genes are given only for firm matches. Clone size, where shown, is once, few, many, or a class for clones that have expanded.

d_call: TRBD1
v_call: TRBV7-8
clone_size: many
j_call: TRBJ1-1
cdr3_nt: TGTGCCAGCAGCTTAGGACAACAGGGGGCCGCTGAAGCTTTCTTT
cdr3_aa: CASSLGQQGAAEAFF

d_call: -
v_call: TRBV11-2
clone_size: -
j_call: TRBJ2-2
cdr3_nt: TGTGCCAGCACCCCACAGGGATTTAACACCGGGGAGCTGTTTTTT
cdr3_aa: CASTPQGFNTGELFF

d_call: -
v_call: TRBV21-1
clone_size: few
j_call: TRBJ2-1
cdr3_nt: TGTGCCAGCAGCAAAGCGCTTTCCAGGGGCCCGGAGCAGTTCTTC
cdr3_aa: CASSKALSRGPEQFF

d_call: TRBD2
v_call: TRBV7-9
clone_size: many
j_call: TRBJ2-7
cdr3_nt: TGTGCCAGCCGGACTAGCGGGAGGACCCTTGGAGAGCAGTACTTC
cdr3_aa: CASRTSGRTLGEQYF

d_call: -
v_call: TRBV20-1
clone_size: many
j_call: TRBJ1-6
cdr3_nt: TGCAGTGCTAGAGATACTCCTCGGGGGCTGAATTCACCCCTCCACTTT
cdr3_aa: CSARDTPRGLNSPLHF

d_call: TRBD2
v_call: TRBV20-1
clone_size: many
j_call: TRBJ2-7
cdr3_nt: TGCAGCGGCCGGGGACTAGCGGGAGGGAGAGACTACGAGCAGTACTTC
cdr3_aa: CSGRGLAGGRDYEQYF

d_call: TRBD2
v_call: TRBV7-8
clone_size: few
j_call: TRBJ2-1
cdr3_nt: TGTGCCAGCAGCTTAGAGTTAAGCGGGACTCACAATGAGCAGTTCTTC
cdr3_aa: CASSLELSGTHNEQFF

d_call: -
v_call: TRBV6-6
clone_size: many
j_call: TRBJ2-1
cdr3_nt: TGTGCCAGCAGTTACTCAGCCGACGGCTACAATGAGCAGTTCTTC
cdr3_aa: CASSYSADGYNEQFF

d_call: -
v_call: TRBV6-5
clone_size: many
j_call: TRBJ1-2
cdr3_nt: TGTGCCAGCAGCCCTGGGGGAGGGCCACTGGGCTACACCTTC
cdr3_aa: CASSPGGGPLGYTF

d_call: TRBD1
v_call: TRBV6-4
clone_size: many
j_call: TRBJ1-1
cdr3_nt: TGTGCCAGCAGTGCCATGGGACAGACTGAAGCTTTCTTT
cdr3_aa: CASSAMGQTEAFF

d_call: TRBD2
v_call: TRBV7-2
clone_size: many
j_call: TRBJ2-7
cdr3_nt: TGTGCCAGCAGCTTAGTAAGCGGGGGCCTAGCCTACGAGCAGTACTTC
cdr3_aa: CASSLVSGGLAYEQYF

d_call: -
v_call: TRBV20-1
clone_size: many
j_call: TRBJ1-2
cdr3_nt: TGCAGTGCTAGAGCGAGAGGCCCTAACTATGGCTACACCTTC
cdr3_aa: CSARARGPNYGYTF

d_call: -
v_call: TRBV20-1
clone_size: many
j_call: TRBJ1-4
cdr3_nt: TGCAGTGCCCCCCCGGGGACCCGCGGGGATGAAAAACTGTTTTTT
cdr3_aa: CSAPPGTRGDEKLFF

d_call: -
v_call: TRBV12-3/TRBV12-4
clone_size: -
j_call: TRBJ1-1
cdr3_nt: TGTGCCAGCAGTTTAATGGGGGGCAACACTGAAGCTTTCTTT
cdr3_aa: CASSLMGGNTEAFF

d_call: -
v_call: TRBV7-2
clone_size: many
j_call: TRBJ1-1
cdr3_nt: TGTGCCAGCAGCACCCAGTGGGGAAACACTGAAGCTTTCTTT
cdr3_aa: CASSTQWGNTEAFF

d_call: -
v_call: TRBV7-3
clone_size: -
j_call: TRBJ2-7
cdr3_nt: TGTGCCAGCAGCTTACTTTCCCCTGCCGAGCAGTACTTC
cdr3_aa: CASSLLSPAEQYF

d_call: -
v_call: TRBV20-1
clone_size: many
j_call: TRBJ1-5
cdr3_nt: TGCAGTGCTAGAGACAGGGCAGCGCAGCCCCAGCATTTT
cdr3_aa: CSARDRAAQPQHF

d_call: -
v_call: TRBV4-1
clone_size: -
j_call: TRBJ2-5
cdr3_nt: TGCGCCAGCAGCCAAGATCAGACTTTGGGGATCCAGTACTTC
cdr3_aa: CASSQDQTLGIQYF

d_call: -
v_call: TRBV6-5
clone_size: many
j_call: TRBJ2-7
cdr3_nt: TGTGCCAGCAGTCACCTCCCAGGGGTACGAGGGCAGTACTTC
cdr3_aa: CASSHLPGVRGQYF

d_call: -
v_call: TRBV7-2
clone_size: few
j_call: TRBJ2-7
cdr3_nt: TGTGCCAGCAGACCCGGTCTAGCGTTGGACGAGCAGTACTTC
cdr3_aa: CASRPGLALDEQYF

d_call: -
v_call: TRBV18
clone_size: many
j_call: TRBJ2-7
cdr3_nt: TGTGCCAGCTCCCGAACTCTTGAGGGTGGCCTCTACGAGCAGTACTTC
cdr3_aa: CASSRTLEGGLYEQYF

d_call: TRBD1
v_call: TRBV6-1
clone_size: few
j_call: TRBJ1-1
cdr3_nt: TGTGCCAGCAGTGCGAATTCCGGGACAGGCACTGAAGCTTTCTTT
cdr3_aa: CASSANSGTGTEAFF

d_call: -
v_call: TRBV7-2
clone_size: many
j_call: TRBJ2-7
cdr3_nt: TGTGCCAGCAGCTTGGGGCCAGGCTCCAGCTCCTACGAGCAGTACTTC
cdr3_aa: CASSLGPGSSSYEQYF

d_call: -
v_call: TRBV7-9
clone_size: few
j_call: TRBJ1-5
cdr3_nt: TGTGCCAGCAGCTTAGGAGGGGGGCTTCAGCCCCAGCATTTT
cdr3_aa: CASSLGGGLQPQHF

d_call: -
v_call: TRBV7-9
clone_size: few
j_call: TRBJ1-1
cdr3_nt: TGTGCCACCCCGGGGGTCTCGAACACTGAAGCTTTCTTT
cdr3_aa: CATPGVSNTEAFF

d_call: -
v_call: TRBV7-2
clone_size: -
j_call: TRBJ2-3
cdr3_nt: TGTGCCAGCAGCTTAGAGGATTCGGGCTCGGATACGCAGTATTTT
cdr3_aa: CASSLEDSGSDTQYF

d_call: -
v_call: TRBV6-5
clone_size: -
j_call: TRBJ1-1
cdr3_nt: TGTGCCAGCAGTTACGGGACCGGGGGCGCTGAAGCTTTCTTT
cdr3_aa: CASSYGTGGAEAFF

d_call: -
v_call: TRBV2
clone_size: -
j_call: TRBJ1-5
cdr3_nt: TGTGCCAGCAGAGAAACAGGGATTCAGCCCCAGCATTTT
cdr3_aa: CASRETGIQPQHF

d_call: -
v_call: TRBV7-2
clone_size: few
j_call: TRBJ2-7
cdr3_nt: TGTGCCAGCAGCCCTCCAGCTCCCGAGCAGTACTTC
cdr3_aa: CASSPPAPEQYF

d_call: -
v_call: TRBV2
clone_size: few
j_call: TRBJ2-3
cdr3_nt: TGTGCCAGCAGAACAGACGCAAGCACAGATACGCAGTATTTT
cdr3_aa: CASRTDASTDTQYF

d_call: TRBD1
v_call: TRBV4-2
clone_size: -
j_call: TRBJ2-7
cdr3_nt: TGTGCCAGCAGCCAAGATGGGACAGGGGGCAGGGGAGAGCAGTACTTC
cdr3_aa: CASSQDGTGGRGEQYF

d_call: TRBD1
v_call: TRBV13
clone_size: many
j_call: TRBJ1-1
cdr3_nt: TGTGCCAGCAGCGCCGACAGGGCGAGCACTGAAGCTTTCTTT
cdr3_aa: CASSADRASTEAFF

d_call: -
v_call: TRBV6-6
clone_size: many
j_call: TRBJ2-3
cdr3_nt: TGTGCCAGCAGACGACAGACCGCAGATACGCAGTATTTT
cdr3_aa: CASRRQTADTQYF

d_call: -
v_call: TRBV19
clone_size: -
j_call: TRBJ1-5
cdr3_nt: TGTGCCAGTAAGGGAACTAATAGCAATCAGCCCCAGCATTTT
cdr3_aa: CASKGTNSNQPQHF

d_call: -
v_call: TRBV7-2
clone_size: many
j_call: TRBJ2-3
cdr3_nt: TGTGCCAGCAGAGAGGGCCGCGGGCTGCCACCCGTCTCCCAGTATTTT
cdr3_aa: CASREGRGLPPVSQYF

d_call: -
v_call: TRBV14
clone_size: many
j_call: TRBJ1-1
cdr3_nt: TGTGCCAGCAGCCCAACGGGGAGGGGTACTGAAGCTTTCTTT
cdr3_aa: CASSPTGRGTEAFF

d_call: -
v_call: TRBV27
clone_size: many
j_call: TRBJ1-6
cdr3_nt: TGTGCCAGCAGTTTATCGGCTAATTCACCCCTCCACTTT
cdr3_aa: CASSLSANSPLHF

d_call: TRBD1
v_call: TRBV29-1
clone_size: few
j_call: TRBJ1-4
cdr3_nt: TGCAGCGTTGACCCGACAGGGTACAATGAAAAACTGTTTTTT
cdr3_aa: CSVDPTGYNEKLFF

d_call: -
v_call: TRBV18
clone_size: -
j_call: TRBJ2-5
cdr3_nt: TGTGCCAGCTCACCACCCGCCCAGGGGTTAGAGACCCAGTACTTC
cdr3_aa: CASSPPAQGLETQYF

d_call: -
v_call: TRBV6-5
clone_size: few
j_call: TRBJ2-3
cdr3_nt: TGTGCCACGGGCAAGAGGGCAGGGGGCACAGATACGCAGTATTTT
cdr3_aa: CATGKRAGGTDTQYF

d_call: -
v_call: TRBV4-1
clone_size: -
j_call: TRBJ2-2
cdr3_nt: TGCGCCAGCAGTCTCTGGGAGAGCGGTGGAGGGGAGCTGTTTTTT
cdr3_aa: CASSLWESGGGELFF

d_call: -
v_call: TRBV7-9
clone_size: few
j_call: TRBJ2-2
cdr3_nt: TGTGCCAGCATCCAAACCTCTTCGAACACCGGGGAGCTGTTTTTT
cdr3_aa: CASIQTSSNTGELFF

d_call: TRBD2
v_call: TRBV25-1
clone_size: few
j_call: TRBJ2-7
cdr3_nt: TGTGCCAGCAACGACCGCCCGGGGGGCGAGCAGTACTTC
cdr3_aa: CASNDRPGGEQYF

d_call: TRBD2
v_call: TRBV4-2
clone_size: few
j_call: TRBJ2-3
cdr3_nt: TGTGCCAGCAGCCAAGATTTGCGGGGGGCCAGAGATACGCAGTATTTT
cdr3_aa: CASSQDLRGARDTQYF

d_call: -
v_call: TRBV20-1
clone_size: many
j_call: TRBJ2-1
cdr3_nt: TGCAGTGCTAAGGAGGGGGGAGGGTCCTACAATGAGCAGTTCTTC
cdr3_aa: CSAKEGGGSYNEQFF

d_call: -
v_call: TRBV27
clone_size: many
j_call: TRBJ2-7
cdr3_nt: TGTGCCAGCGGGGCTTCGTACGAGCAGTACTTC
cdr3_aa: CASGASYEQYF

d_call: TRBD1
v_call: TRBV6-1
clone_size: -
j_call: TRBJ1-2
cdr3_nt: TGTGCCAGCAGCTTTTCCGGGACAGGGGAAGGCTACACCTTC
cdr3_aa: CASSFSGTGEGYTF

d_call: TRBD2
v_call: TRBV28
clone_size: -
j_call: TRBJ2-1
cdr3_nt: TGTGCCAGCAGTTTACTGAGCCTAGCGGGTAAAAAAACCTACAATGAGCAGTTCTTC
cdr3_aa: CASSLLSLAGKKTYNEQFF

d_call: -
v_call: TRBV28
clone_size: many
j_call: TRBJ1-1
cdr3_nt: TGTGCCAGCAGTTCCAGAACTGAAGCTTTCTTT
cdr3_aa: CASSSRTEAFF

d_call: -
v_call: TRBV12-3/TRBV12-4
clone_size: -
j_call: TRBJ2-4
cdr3_nt: TGTGCCAGCAGTCCTCGGAGGGGAGACATTCAGAACTTC
cdr3_aa: CASSPRRGDIQNF

d_call: -
v_call: TRBV4-3
clone_size: many
j_call: TRBJ2-3
cdr3_nt: TGCGCCAGCAGCCAAGATCGGTATTTTAGTGGCACAGATACGCAGTATTTT
cdr3_aa: CASSQDRYFSGTDTQYF

d_call: -
v_call: TRBV28
clone_size: few
j_call: TRBJ2-7
cdr3_nt: TGTGCCAGCAGTCTATACTACGAGCAGTACTTC
cdr3_aa: CASSLYYEQYF

d_call: -
v_call: TRBV6-2/TRBV6-3
clone_size: few
j_call: TRBJ1-1
cdr3_nt: TGTGCCAGCAGTTACTCGAGGTGGACTGAAGCTTTCTTT
cdr3_aa: CASSYSRWTEAFF

d_call: -
v_call: TRBV12-5
clone_size: few
j_call: TRBJ2-2
cdr3_nt: TGTGCTAGTGGTTTTAGGCCCGCCGGGGAGCTGTTTTTT
cdr3_aa: CASGFRPAGELFF

d_call: TRBD1
v_call: TRBV5-5
clone_size: many
j_call: TRBJ1-1
cdr3_nt: TGTGCCAGCAGCCCGAGACAGGGGGCGGGCACTGAAGCTTTCTTT
cdr3_aa: CASSPRQGAGTEAFF

d_call: TRBD1
v_call: TRBV20-1
clone_size: few
j_call: TRBJ2-7
cdr3_nt: TGCAGTGCTTGGGACAGGGCTTCCTACGAGCAGTACTTC
cdr3_aa: CSAWDRASYEQYF

d_call: TRBD2
v_call: TRBV7-2
clone_size: -
j_call: TRBJ2-7
cdr3_nt: TGTGCCAGCAGCTCCGCGGCTAGCGGGAGCCTTTTCTACGAGCAGTACTTC
cdr3_aa: CASSSAASGSLFYEQYF

d_call: -
v_call: TRBV7-9
clone_size: many
j_call: TRBJ2-1
cdr3_nt: TGTGCCAGCAGCTTTAAGGGCGGATTCAGCTCCTACAATGAGCAGTTCTTC
cdr3_aa: CASSFKGGFSSYNEQFF

d_call: -
v_call: TRBV5-1
clone_size: few
j_call: TRBJ2-3
cdr3_nt: TGCGCCAGCAGCTCCGGCGTCCCTAGAACAGATACGCAGTATTTT
cdr3_aa: CASSSGVPRTDTQYF

d_call: -
v_call: TRBV7-9
clone_size: many
j_call: TRBJ2-7
cdr3_nt: TGTGCCAGCAGCACGAGCTCGTACGAGCAGTACTTC
cdr3_aa: CASSTSSYEQYF